A single sample gave rise to the 10 T cell receptor beta chains below, sequenced in a study of read filtering for tumor transcriptome and immune sequencing. From 400 to 450 ng of RNA, a library with molecular barcoded alpha/delta and beta/gamma adaptors was made. In TCRdb, the reads were re-called with MiXCR into one record per CDR3 protein. The sample records around 140,000 distinct CDR3 sequences, 13% being singletons. Sample: a population of CD138-negative cells sorted from bone marrow. These receptor sequences come from a donor at least 40 years old with multiple myeloma.

This clonotype was seen ten or more times. V usage is TRBV12-3 or TRBV12-4 and J usage is TRBJ1-1; tentatively, D is TRBD1 (6 bases). Trimming stripped 7 bases from V and 0 bases from J, with 12 bases between. The CDR3 sequence is 14 residues long. CDR3 in DNA: TGTGCCAGCACTCCGACAGGACTGAACACTGAAGCTTTCTTT. It specifies CASTPTGLNTEAFF.

This clonotype was seen many times. CDR3 DNA: TGCGCCAGCAGCCCGAGCGGGCTAGCGGGAGAGCATTCTGAGCAGTTCTTC. This translates into CASSPSGLAGEHSEQFF. The rearrangement joins TRBV4-1 to TRBJ2-1, with 10 bases lining up with TRBD2. This CDR3 is built from 17 residues. Germline-derived CDR1 and CDR2 are MGHRA and YSYEKL. V gave up 4 bases and J gave up 9 bases; unmatched junction bases: 15.

This clonotype appeared many times. The V and J genes are TRBV12-3 or TRBV12-4 and TRBJ2-3; TRBD2 is a possible D gene (5 bases). This CDR3 is 14 amino acids long. Trimming took off 3 bases at V and 8 bases at J, with 15 bases between the two ends. The CDR3 sequence: CASSLDPSYGTQYF. CDR3 DNA sequence: TGTGCCAGCAGTTTGGATCCTAGCTATGGTACGCAGTATTTT.

This clonotype was observed at least ten times. The chain has TRBV4-3 and TRBJ2-7; TRBD1 matches at 11 bases. The CDR3 length is 15 residues. Germline CDR1 is LGHNA and CDR2 is YSLEER. V dropped 4 bases and J dropped 4; count of bases not matched to a gene: 6. The CDR3 nucleotides read TGCGCCAGCAGCCGTGGGACAGGGGGTGAATACGAGCAGTACTTC. Its translation is CASSRGTGGEYEQYF.

The rearrangement links TRBV3-1 to TRBJ1-3; no firm D call. CDR3 length equals 14 residues. V was shortened by 0 bases and J by 1 base, with 4 bases between the two germline ends. Per the germline V gene, CDR1 is LGHDT and CDR2 is YNNKEL (reference sequence). The CDR3 DNA reads as TGTGCCAGCAGCCAAGAGGGGTCTGGAAACACCATATATTTT. Translated, it gives CASSQEGSGNTIYF.

This clonotype occurred many times. The V gene is TRBV20-1, the J gene TRBJ2-7; 11 bases line up with TRBD2. This CDR3 is 14 amino acids long. Germline V gene lookup returns CDR1 DFQATT and CDR2 SNEGSKA (reference sequence). The V and J ends lost 6 bases and 0 bases, in that order; junction bases with no gene match: 4. For the CDR3, the DNA is TGCAGTGCGCGCACTAGCGGGAGCTCCTACGAGCAGTACTTC. Protein: CSARTSGSSYEQYF.

On this clonotype: A much larger clone differs from this one at a single base, so this may be a read error. The chain recombines TRBV6-5 with TRBJ1-1, with D unresolved. Germline lookup yields CDR1 MNHEY and CDR2 SVGAGI. The CDR3 extends over 13 amino acids. The CDR3 DNA sequence: TGTGCCAGCAGTTTTGAGGTTCGCACTGGAGCTTTCTTT. Residues: CASSFEVRTGAFF.

CDR3 DNA sequence: TGTGCCAGCAGTTACGGGGTGGGGGCCTACGAGCAGTACTTC. Translating it yields CASSYGVGAYEQYF. This chain links TRBV6-2 or TRBV6-3 with TRBJ2-7; the D gene could be TRBD1 or TRBD2 (5 bases each). CDR3 length equals 14 residues. CDR1 MNHEY and CDR2 SVGEGT come from the germline V gene. V lost 2 bases and J lost 2, with 10 bases in between.

There are many counts of this clonotype. The chain uses TRBV20-1 and TRBJ2-3; maybe TRBD2 (6 bases). The germline CDR1 and CDR2 sequences are DFQATT and SNEGSKA (reference sequence). Trimming took 6 bases from V and 3 from J, leaving 22 bases between them. This CDR3 has 16 amino acids. CDR3 amino acids: CSALNRDWMETDTQYF. The CDR3 DNA follows: TGCAGTGCACTAAACCGGGACTGGATGGAGACAGATACGCAGTATTTT.

This clonotype was recorded at least ten times. The V call is TRBV2, the J call TRBJ2-6, with D perhaps matching TRBD2 (6 bases). The CDR3 consists of 17 residues. In germline, CDR1 is SNHLY, CDR2 FYNNEI. V was trimmed by 7 bases and J by 0 bases, leaving 16 bases between them. The CDR3 DNA reads TGTGCCAGCACTTACGGGACTCTTACCTCTGGGGCCAACGTCCTGACTTTC. Its translation: CASTYGTLTSGANVLTF.